Below, one TCR beta chain is given with its context. Measured with immunoSEQ multiplex PCR; TCRdb has only the in-frame clones, and not every one. The table lists some 140,000 clones, about 80% of them singletons, with approximately 11% in the top ten. This CDR3 comprises 15 residues. From germline, CDR1 is SGHTS and CDR2 YDEGEE. The V end lost 5 bases, the J end lost 5 bases, and 17 bases lay between the germline ends. These data originate in a study of blood T cell repertoires in COVID-19. The sample consisted of peripheral blood. This chain uses TRBV5-8 with TRBJ2-4, with D tentatively TRBD1 (5 bases). The sequence was collected from a human donor in a cohort sampled during active COVID-19. CDR3 bases: TGTGCCAGCAGTTTGATGGGGCGAGTCGAAAACATTCAGTACTTC. Amino acids: CASSLMGRVENIQYF.